These T cell receptor beta chains were read from a single sample in a study of yellow fever vaccine responses in identical twins. TCRdb itself ran the RT-PCR reads through MiXCR, one entry per CDR3 protein. The sample lists about 740 distinct CDR3 sequences; over 75% were seen once. Source: T cells from blood (PBMCs), unsorted or a sorted subset (not recorded which), taken before or after yellow fever vaccination (not recorded which). The receptor set was obtained from a young woman who received the yellow fever vaccine. Both conserved end residues are part of each CDR3. The order of the fields is J gene, V gene, CDR3 length, clone size, D gene, CDR3 protein, CDR3 DNA. A D gene is named only where the DNA matches it firmly. Expanded clones get a size class; other rows say once, few or many, or leave the size out.

j_call: TRBJ1-1
v_call: TRBV12-3/TRBV12-4
cdr3_length: 13
clone_size: .
d_call: .
cdr3_aa: CASSLSSNTEAFF
cdr3_nt: TGTGCCAGCAGTCTCAGTTCGAACACTGAAGCTTTCTTT

j_call: TRBJ2-2
v_call: TRBV12-3/TRBV12-4
cdr3_length: 12
clone_size: .
d_call: .
cdr3_aa: CASTTGVGELFF
cdr3_nt: TGTGCCAGCACCACCGGGGTCGGGGAGCTGTTTTTT

j_call: TRBJ1-1
v_call: TRBV5-4
cdr3_length: 12
clone_size: .
d_call: .
cdr3_aa: CASSLNAFKAFF
cdr3_nt: TGTGCCAGCAGCTTGAACGCGTTTAAGGCTTTCTTT

j_call: TRBJ2-3
v_call: TRBV28
cdr3_length: 17
clone_size: .
d_call: TRBD1
cdr3_aa: CAISLTAGTGTSDTQYF
cdr3_nt: TGTGCCATCAGTTTAACCGCCGGGACAGGGACCTCAGATACGCAGTATTTT

j_call: TRBJ2-1
v_call: TRBV6-1
cdr3_length: 13
clone_size: .
d_call: TRBD2
cdr3_aa: CASSEREANEQFF
cdr3_nt: TGTGCCAGCAGTGAGCGGGAGGCGAATGAGCAGTTCTTC

j_call: TRBJ2-6
v_call: TRBV15
cdr3_length: 14
clone_size: .
d_call: .
cdr3_aa: CASRKTAGANVLTF
cdr3_nt: TGTGCCTCTAGGAAGACAGCTGGGGCCAACGTCCTGACTTTC

j_call: TRBJ1-1
v_call: TRBV6-2/TRBV6-3
cdr3_length: 18
clone_size: .
d_call: TRBD1
cdr3_aa: CASSYSPRTGGAGTEAFF
cdr3_nt: TGTGCCAGCAGTTACTCTCCCAGGACAGGGGGCGCAGGCACTGAAGCTTTCTTT

j_call: TRBJ2-3
v_call: TRBV11-1
cdr3_length: 13
clone_size: .
d_call: .
cdr3_aa: CASSPRTADTQYF
cdr3_nt: TGTGCCAGCAGCCCCCGGACAGCGGATACGCAGTATTTT

j_call: TRBJ2-5
v_call: TRBV29-1
cdr3_length: 17
clone_size: .
d_call: .
cdr3_aa: CSVEGILGIGTRETQYF
cdr3_nt: TGCAGCGTTGAAGGGATCTTGGGAATCGGGACCCGGGAGACCCAGTACTTC

j_call: TRBJ2-1
v_call: TRBV10-3
cdr3_length: 17
clone_size: .
d_call: TRBD2
cdr3_aa: CAISARDYSTSYNEQFF
cdr3_nt: TGTGCCATCAGTGCTCGGGACTACTCCACCTCGTACAATGAGCAGTTCTTC

j_call: TRBJ1-4
v_call: TRBV4-1
cdr3_length: 14
clone_size: .
d_call: .
cdr3_aa: CASSLRWGGEKLFF
cdr3_nt: TGCGCCAGCAGCCTCAGGTGGGGGGGTGAAAAACTGTTTTTT

j_call: TRBJ2-1
v_call: TRBV2
cdr3_length: 12
clone_size: .
d_call: .
cdr3_aa: CASSVGNNEQFF
cdr3_nt: TGTGCCAGCAGTGTCGGGAACAATGAGCAGTTCTTC

j_call: TRBJ1-5
v_call: TRBV6-1
cdr3_length: 15
clone_size: once
d_call: .
cdr3_aa: CASSPLIGSNQPQHF
cdr3_nt: TGTGCCAGCAGTCCCCTCATAGGGTCCAATCAGCCCCAGCATTTT

j_call: TRBJ2-1
v_call: TRBV13
cdr3_length: 15
clone_size: few
d_call: .
cdr3_aa: CASRFDGGRYNEQFF
cdr3_nt: TGTGCCAGCAGATTCGACGGGGGCCGTTACAATGAGCAGTTCTTC

j_call: TRBJ1-1
v_call: TRBV5-5
cdr3_length: 16
clone_size: .
d_call: .
cdr3_aa: CASSSYRGGMNTEAFF
cdr3_nt: TGTGCCAGCAGCTCCTATAGGGGGGGTATGAACACTGAAGCTTTCTTT

j_call: TRBJ1-1
v_call: TRBV6-2/TRBV6-3
cdr3_length: 15
clone_size: .
d_call: .
cdr3_aa: CASSYSGGANTEAFF
cdr3_nt: TGTGCCAGCAGTTACTCGGGGGGTGCGAACACTGAAGCTTTCTTT

j_call: TRBJ1-1
v_call: TRBV29-1
cdr3_length: 13
clone_size: .
d_call: .
cdr3_aa: CSGVKVANTEAFF
cdr3_nt: TGCAGCGGGGTCAAGGTGGCGAACACTGAAGCTTTCTTT

j_call: TRBJ2-3
v_call: TRBV12-3/TRBV12-4
cdr3_length: 14
clone_size: .
d_call: TRBD2
cdr3_aa: CASSSRGLANTQYF
cdr3_nt: TGTGCCAGCAGTTCCCGAGGACTAGCGAATACGCAGTATTTT

j_call: TRBJ2-1
v_call: TRBV13
cdr3_length: 16
clone_size: .
d_call: TRBD2
cdr3_aa: CASSPILAVTYNEQFF
cdr3_nt: TGTGCCAGCAGTCCCATACTAGCGGTAACCTACAATGAGCAGTTCTTC

j_call: TRBJ2-5
v_call: TRBV11-1
cdr3_length: 15
clone_size: .
d_call: .
cdr3_aa: CASSLMATGGETQYF
cdr3_nt: TGTGCCAGCAGCTTAATGGCCACCGGCGGAGAGACCCAGTACTTC

j_call: TRBJ2-1
v_call: TRBV6-5
cdr3_length: 15
clone_size: .
d_call: .
cdr3_aa: CASSLGFSSYNEQFF
cdr3_nt: TGTGCCAGCAGTTTAGGCTTCAGCTCCTACAATGAGCAGTTCTTC

j_call: TRBJ1-1
v_call: TRBV10-1
cdr3_length: 18
clone_size: .
d_call: TRBD1
cdr3_aa: CASSGVPGTGLGGTEAFF
cdr3_nt: TGCGCCAGCAGTGGTGTCCCCGGGACAGGACTGGGGGGCACTGAAGCTTTCTTT

j_call: TRBJ2-5
v_call: TRBV11-2
cdr3_length: 10
clone_size: .
d_call: .
cdr3_aa: CASSQETQYF
cdr3_nt: TGTGCCAGCAGCCAAGAGACCCAGTACTTC

j_call: TRBJ1-2
v_call: TRBV10-3
cdr3_length: 15
clone_size: .
d_call: .
cdr3_aa: CAISEAGTSNYGYTF
cdr3_nt: TGTGCCATCAGTGAGGCCGGGACCTCAAACTATGGCTACACCTTC

j_call: TRBJ2-1
v_call: TRBV6-1
cdr3_length: 16
clone_size: .
d_call: .
cdr3_aa: CASREGIKSSYNEQFF
cdr3_nt: TGTGCCAGCAGGGAGGGAATCAAGAGCTCCTACAATGAGCAGTTCTTC

j_call: TRBJ1-1
v_call: TRBV6-1
cdr3_length: 13
clone_size: .
d_call: .
cdr3_aa: CASTPWGATEAFF
cdr3_nt: TGTGCCAGCACCCCATGGGGGGCCACTGAAGCTTTCTTT

j_call: TRBJ2-3
v_call: TRBV29-1
cdr3_length: 11
clone_size: .
d_call: .
cdr3_aa: CSVGVTDTQYF
cdr3_nt: TGCAGCGTTGGGGTCACAGATACGCAGTATTTT

j_call: TRBJ2-7
v_call: TRBV29-1
cdr3_length: 14
clone_size: .
d_call: TRBD1
cdr3_aa: CSVERGTGINEQYF
cdr3_nt: TGCAGCGTCGAAAGAGGGACAGGTATAAATGAGCAGTACTTC

j_call: TRBJ2-7
v_call: TRBV20-1
cdr3_length: 15
clone_size: .
d_call: TRBD1
cdr3_aa: CSARERWDSSYEQYF
cdr3_nt: TGCAGTGCTAGAGAAAGGTGGGACAGTTCCTACGAGCAGTACTTC

j_call: TRBJ1-1
v_call: TRBV5-6
cdr3_length: 14
clone_size: few
d_call: TRBD1
cdr3_aa: CASSAGDRVGEAFF
cdr3_nt: TGTGCCAGCAGCGCCGGGGACAGGGTCGGTGAAGCTTTCTTT

j_call: TRBJ2-6
v_call: TRBV11-1
cdr3_length: 20
clone_size: .
d_call: .
cdr3_aa: CASSLASRLNQFSGANVLTF
cdr3_nt: TGTGCCAGCAGCTTAGCGTCCCGTCTTAACCAGTTCTCTGGGGCCAACGTCCTGACTTTC

j_call: TRBJ1-1
v_call: TRBV6-1
cdr3_length: 14
clone_size: once
d_call: .
cdr3_aa: CASRPEEWNTEAFF
cdr3_nt: TGTGCCAGCAGGCCGGAAGAATGGAACACTGAAGCTTTCTTT

j_call: TRBJ2-7
v_call: TRBV13
cdr3_length: 14
clone_size: .
d_call: .
cdr3_aa: CASRETGSSYEQYF
cdr3_nt: TGTGCCAGCAGAGAAACAGGAAGCTCCTACGAGCAGTACTTC

j_call: TRBJ1-5
v_call: TRBV4-1
cdr3_length: 15
clone_size: .
d_call: TRBD1
cdr3_aa: CASSQRDRSNQPQHF
cdr3_nt: TGCGCCAGCAGCCAACGGGACAGGAGCAATCAGCCCCAGCATTTT